The rows below give T cell receptor beta chains drawn from one sample of a study of response to subunit inactivated influenza vaccine. TCRdb ran MiXCR on the RT-PCR reads and lists one entry per CDR3 protein. The table has 710,000 or so distinct CDR3 sequences, around 14% seen once; the top ten hold around a tenth. Sample: PBMCs from blood, taken 11 to 12 days after vaccination. The receptors shown here come from a man aged 45-65 years who received an inactivated influenza vaccine. Each CDR3 is given with its conserved first and last residue. D genes are given only for firm matches. Some rows have no size entry. The others give once, few or many, or a class for an expanded clone.

d_gene,abundance,v_gene,j_gene,CDR3aa,CDR3nt
NA,few,TRBV6-1,TRBJ1-4,CASSEGRGGEKLFF,TGTGCCAGCAGTGAGGGACGTGGGGGGGAAAAACTGTTTTTT
NA,NA,TRBV5-1,TRBJ2-1,CASSFSMTSNEQFF,TGCGCCAGCAGCTTTTCGATGACCTCCAATGAGCAGTTCTTC
TRBD2,NA,TRBV4-2,TRBJ2-7,CASSQEQLAGDFWDEQYF,TGTGCCAGCAGCCAAGAACAGCTAGCGGGAGACTTTTGGGACGAGCAGTACTTC
NA,NA,TRBV7-2,TRBJ1-5,CASSLSRGSHQPQHF,TGTGCCAGCAGCTTATCACGGGGCTCTCATCAGCCCCAGCATTTT
NA,few,TRBV28,TRBJ2-7,CASSFAGAAYEQYF,TGTGCCAGCAGTTTCGCAGGGGCCGCCTACGAGCAGTACTTC
NA,NA,TRBV14,TRBJ2-7,CASRGSPTYEQYF,TGTGCCAGCAGGGGCAGCCCAACCTACGAGCAGTACTTC
NA,few,TRBV7-2,TRBJ2-1,CASSLTSTEYEQFF,TGTGCCAGCAGCTTAACCTCGACAGAATATGAGCAGTTCTTC
TRBD1,many,TRBV6-2/TRBV6-3,TRBJ2-5,CASSYPGQGLKTQYF,TGTGCCAGCAGTTACCCGGGACAGGGGTTGAAGACCCAGTACTTC
NA,NA,TRBV7-9,TRBJ1-2,CAIRGGENYGYTF,TGTGCCATCAGGGGAGGAGAGAACTATGGCTACACCTTC
TRBD2,NA,TRBV12-3/TRBV12-4,TRBJ2-3,CASSPRLGGRTDTQYF,TGTGCCAGCAGTCCTAGACTAGGCGGGAGAACAGATACGCAGTATTTT
TRBD2,NA,TRBV7-8,TRBJ2-3,CASSLMTSGRYPDTQYF,TGTGCCAGCAGCTTAATGACTAGCGGGAGGTACCCAGATACGCAGTATTTT
TRBD2,few,TRBV2,TRBJ2-7,CASSEAREGPYEQYF,TGTGCCAGCAGTGAAGCCAGGGAGGGACCCTACGAGCAGTACTTC
NA,few,TRBV29-1,TRBJ2-5,CGGGGETQYF,TGCGGGGGCGGGGGAGAGACCCAGTACTTC
NA,many,TRBV6-6,TRBJ2-3,CASSYPRTDTQYF,TGTGCCAGCAGTTACCCCCGGACAGATACGCAGTATTTT
NA,NA,TRBV5-4,TRBJ2-5,CASSLASEQWKTQYF,TGTGCCAGCAGCTTGGCCTCGGAGCAGTGGAAGACCCAGTACTTC
NA,NA,TRBV19,TRBJ2-7,CASSQDPASYEQYF,TGTGCCAGTAGCCAGGACCCGGCCTCCTACGAGCAGTACTTC
NA,few,TRBV6-6,TRBJ2-5,CASEGVEETQYF,TGTGCCAGCGAGGGGGTTGAAGAGACCCAGTACTTC
NA,NA,TRBV7-2,TRBJ2-7,CASSVPRDGYYEQYF,TGTGCCAGCAGCGTCCCCCGGGACGGATACTACGAGCAGTACTTC
TRBD2,NA,TRBV29-1,TRBJ2-7,CSVEGGWTSGAYEQYF,TGCAGCGTTGAGGGGGGTTGGACTAGCGGAGCCTACGAGCAGTACTTC
NA,few,TRBV4-3,TRBJ1-2,CASSPTSTEYGYTF,TGCGCCAGCAGCCCCACATCGACAGAGTATGGCTACACCTTC
NA,many,TRBV7-7,TRBJ2-5,CASSLAAGRTQYF,TGTGCTAGCAGCTTAGCGGCAGGAAGGACCCAGTACTTC
NA,few,TRBV10-3,TRBJ1-1,CAISESQGRTEAFF,TGTGCCATCAGTGAGTCGCAGGGTCGCACTGAAGCTTTCTTT
NA,NA,TRBV4-3,TRBJ2-1,CASSQDRGRNFYNEQFF,TGCGCCAGCAGCCAAGATCGGGGTCGAAATTTTTACAATGAGCAGTTCTTC
TRBD2,NA,TRBV20-1,TRBJ2-3,CSARGDSRVGQYF,TGCAGTGCTCGGGGGGATTCCAGGGTGGGGCAGTATTTT
TRBD2,few,TRBV6-1,TRBJ2-2,CASSVELARTGELFF,TGTGCCAGCAGTGTAGAACTAGCGCGTACCGGGGAGCTGTTTTTT
NA,NA,TRBV6-2/TRBV6-3,TRBJ2-1,CASSYRLRGREPLLQFF,TGTGCCAGCAGTTACCGTCTAAGGGGGAGGGAACCCCTCTTGCAGTTCTTC
NA,many,TRBV4-1,TRBJ2-1,CASSQVNSPIFYEQFF,TGCGCCAGCAGCCAAGTAAACTCCCCTATTTTCTATGAGCAGTTCTTC
NA,NA,TRBV6-2/TRBV6-3,TRBJ2-7,CASRPGTVISYEQYF,TGTGCCAGCAGGCCGGGGACGGTCATCTCCTACGAGCAGTACTTC
NA,few,TRBV7-2,TRBJ1-5,CASSLEGIAQPQHF,TGTGCCAGCAGCTTAGAGGGGATCGCACAGCCCCAGCATTTT
NA,NA,TRBV4-3,TRBJ2-7,CASSQEATSYEQYF,TGCGCCAGCAGCCAAGAAGCCACATCCTACGAGCAGTACTTC
NA,few,TRBV6-5,TRBJ2-5,CASSYSGHGTQYF,TGTGCCAGCAGTTACTCGGGACATGGGACCCAGTACTTC
NA,NA,TRBV29-1,TRBJ2-5,CSVEVTRYETQYF,TGCAGCGTTGAGGTGACTAGATACGAGACCCAGTACTTC
NA,few,TRBV6-2/TRBV6-3,TRBJ2-5,CASSFPGPPSKTQYF,TGTGCCAGCAGTTTCCCGGGACCACCCTCGAAGACCCAGTACTTC
TRBD2,few,TRBV5-1,TRBJ2-3,CASTDLAGRTDTQYF,TGCGCCAGCACCGATTTAGCGGGGCGCACAGATACGCAGTATTTT
NA,NA,TRBV19,TRBJ2-3,CASSIVGPATDTQYF,TGTGCCAGTAGTATAGTGGGCCCAGCCACAGATACGCAGTATTTT
TRBD1,NA,TRBV3-1,TRBJ1-1,CASSPGTGEYTEAFF,TGTGCCAGCAGCCCCGGGACAGGGGAGTACACTGAAGCTTTCTTT
NA,few,TRBV5-1,TRBJ2-7,CASSLSRFNYEQYF,TGCGCCAGCAGCTTGTCCAGGTTTAACTACGAGCAGTACTTC
NA,NA,TRBV7-9,TRBJ1-6,CASSPGVAESPLHF,TGTGCCAGCAGCCCGGGAGTTGCAGAATCACCCCTCCACTTT
NA,many,TRBV6-2/TRBV6-3,TRBJ2-7,CASSYSHEQYF,TGTGCCAGCAGTTACTCCCACGAGCAGTACTTC
NA,NA,TRBV28,TRBJ2-4,CASSPDRWRENIQYF,TGTGCCAGCAGTCCGGACAGGTGGAGGGAAAACATTCAGTACTTC
TRBD1,NA,TRBV25-1,TRBJ2-7,CASSDRDRGTFYEQYF,TGTGCCAGCAGTGACCGGGACAGGGGAACCTTTTACGAGCAGTACTTC
NA,NA,TRBV11-2,TRBJ2-1,CASSLGVPPLSSYNEQFF,TGTGCCAGCAGCTTAGGCGTGCCGCCACTGAGCTCCTACAATGAGCAGTTCTTC
TRBD2,NA,TRBV9,TRBJ2-1,CASSPFAGGTLNYYNEQFF,TGTGCCAGCAGCCCTTTCGCGGGAGGAACTTTGAATTACTACAATGAGCAGTTCTTC
TRBD1,NA,TRBV20-1,TRBJ2-1,CSATSGTGDVDEQFF,TGCAGTGCTACCAGCGGGACAGGGGACGTCGATGAGCAGTTCTTC
NA,NA,TRBV6-1,TRBJ2-3,CASSGAGGPDTQYF,TGTGCCAGCAGTGGAGCAGGGGGGCCAGATACGCAGTATTTT
NA,few,TRBV7-9,TRBJ2-5,CASSPKARIGETQYF,TGTGCCAGCAGTCCTAAAGCGCGGATCGGGGAGACCCAGTACTTC
NA,NA,TRBV29-1,TRBJ1-1,CSVREGGWQTFF,TGCAGCGTGAGGGAGGGAGGGTGGCAAACTTTCTTT
TRBD1,NA,TRBV12-3/TRBV12-4,TRBJ1-6,CASSLGQGANNSPLHF,TGTGCCAGCAGTTTAGGACAGGGGGCGAATAATTCACCCCTCCACTTT
NA,NA,TRBV4-2,TRBJ2-7,CASSQDRGHYEQYF,TGTGCCAGCAGCCAAGATCGGGGCCACTACGAGCAGTACTTC
NA,few,TRBV12-3/TRBV12-4,TRBJ1-6,CASSPDRPTSPLHF,TGTGCCAGCAGTCCCGACAGGCCCACCTCACCCCTCCACTTT
NA,few,TRBV6-2/TRBV6-3,TRBJ2-5,CASSSFRDGGQETQYF,TGTGCCAGCAGTTCCTTCCGGGACGGAGGCCAAGAGACCCAGTACTTC
NA,many,TRBV12-3/TRBV12-4,TRBJ2-1,CASSLTQRMHNEQFF,TGTGCCAGCAGTTTAACCCAGCGGATGCACAATGAGCAGTTCTTC